This entry lists 7 T cell receptor beta chains sequenced from one sample in a study of blood T cells in healthy people across ages. Primers used in a second PCR of roughly 6 to 11 cycles were a sample-barcoded 5' primer and a J-beta primer mix. TCRdb reanalysed the 5' RACE reads using MiXCR and keeps one entry per CDR3 protein. The sample carries approximately 800,000 distinct CDR3 sequences, more than 50% recorded once. Sample: blood. The receptors shown here come from a man between 35 and 55 years old in good health.

The chain couples TRBV2 to TRBJ1-2; D is ambiguous. Germline loops: CDR1 SNHLY, CDR2 FYNNEI. Trimming took off 3 bases at V and 4 bases at J, with 9 bases between the two ends. The CDR3 consists of 13 residues. CDR3 sequence (DNA): TGTGCCAGCAGTGAGCACGGTCCCTATGGCTACACCTTC. It encodes CASSEHGPYGYTF.

The chain has TRBV5-5 and TRBJ2-6, with D maybe TRBD1 (5 bases). CDR3 length: 17 residues. V lost 5 bases and J lost 0, with 15 bases in between. Germline V lookup: CDR1 SGHKS, CDR2 YYEKEE (reference sequence). This chain's CDR3 is CASSPSTGTSGANVLTF. In nucleotides, the CDR3 is TGTGCCAGCAGTCCAAGTACAGGAACCTCTGGGGCCAACGTCCTGACTTTC.

The chain is built from TRBV12-3 or TRBV12-4 and TRBJ2-1, with a tentative D call TRBD2 (5 bases). Trimming cost V 11 bases and J 8 bases, with 19 bases left between them. This CDR3 is 13 amino acids long. The CDR3 spells CAGFWRNHDEQFF. The CDR3 nucleotides are TGTGCCGGCTTCTGGAGGAACCACGATGAGCAGTTCTTC.

This clonotype was seen more than once but under ten times. V usage is TRBV20-1 and J usage is TRBJ1-1; the match to TRBD1 covers 7 bases. V lost 5 bases, J lost 2 bases, and 8 bases stayed unmatched. Germline loops: CDR1 DFQATT, CDR2 SNEGSKA (reference sequence). CDR3 size: 14 residues. This CDR3 is CSAPYRGQNTEAFF. DNA for the CDR3: TGCAGTGCTCCTTACAGGGGACAAAACACTGAAGCTTTCTTT.

In regard to this clonotype: A read error may produce the germline difference seen at one junction end. The chain uses TRBV7-6 and TRBJ2-6; tentatively, D is TRBD1 (6 bases). In germline, CDR1 is SGHVS, CDR2 FNYEAQ. The CDR3 is 16 residues long. In nucleotides, the CDR3 is TGTGCCAGCGGTCCGGGACACCTCTCTGGGGCCAACGCCCTGACTTTC. Translating gives CASGPGHLSGANALTF.

The chain uses TRBV11-1 and TRBJ2-5; TRBD1 agrees at 7 bases. Trimming at V came to 3 bases and at J to 5 bases, leaving 9 bases not matched to a gene. Per the germline V gene, CDR1 is SGHAT and CDR2 is FQDESV (reference sequence). This CDR3 contains 15 residues. CDR3 loop: CASSFSGTEGETQYF. The CDR3 region has the DNA TGTGCCAGCAGCTTTTCCGGGACAGAGGGGGAGACCCAGTACTTC.

This chain uses TRBV7-2 with TRBJ2-7; possible D gene TRBD2, 5 bases. The J call is doubtful: the DNA matches TRBJ2-1 better. Germline lookup yields CDR1 SGHTA and CDR2 FQGNSA. This CDR3 region has 14 residues. The CDR3, as DNA: TGTGCCAGCGGCCCCCGGATGGACTGGAGTGAGCAGTTCTTC. Translating gives CASGPRMDWSEQFF.